Each of the 9 T cell receptor beta chains below was sequenced from the same sample in a study of CD8 T cells in ankylosing spondylitis. One entry per CDR3 protein, called by TCRdb with MiXCR from the 5' RACE reads. The repertoire holds 200,000 to 250,000 distinct CDR3 sequences, more than 9% seen once, with 21% in the top ten. What was sequenced was blood, either unsorted or a sorted T cell fraction (not recorded which). These receptors were collected from a male donor with ankylosing spondylitis or in good health (not recorded which).

Many counts were recorded for this clonotype. The J gene is TRBJ2-2, the V gene TRBV5-4; D may be TRBD1 or TRBD2 (5 bases each). V was clipped by 0 bases and J by 4 bases, with 13 bases between them. The CDR3 is 16 amino acids. Germline CDR1 and CDR2: SGHNT and YYREEE (reference sequence). CDR3 sequence reads: CASSLAQGRGTGELFF. As DNA, the CDR3 is TGTGCCAGCAGCTTGGCCCAGGGTCGGGGCACCGGGGAGCTGTTTTTT.

This clonotype was counted ten times or more. The rearrangement joins TRBV12-3 or TRBV12-4 to TRBJ1-5; D perhaps matches TRBD1 (5 bases). The CDR3 runs to 13 residues. Trimming stripped 7 bases from V and 4 bases from J, with 11 bases between. The DNA for the CDR3 is TGTGCCAGCAATCGCGGGGGAAATCAGCCCCAGCATTTT. It specifies CASNRGGNQPQHF.

This clonotype came up a few times. V gene TRBV7-9 combines with J gene TRBJ1-2; a possible D gene is TRBD1 (5 bases). The CDR3 length is 13 residues. Germline assignment: CDR1 SEHNR and CDR2 FQNEAQ (reference sequence). V gave up 3 bases and J gave up 6 bases, with 11 bases separating them. CDR3 residues: CASSLGEGDGYTF. Written as DNA, the CDR3 is TGTGCCAGCAGCTTGGGCGAAGGGGATGGCTACACCTTC.

This clonotype was detected ten times or more. The J gene is TRBJ1-1, the V gene TRBV5-6; 9 bases agree with TRBD1. The CDR3 is 14 residues long. CDR1 SGHDT and CDR2 YYEEEE come from the germline V gene. V lost 4 bases and J lost 6; bases outside the gene matches: 7. This CDR3 reads CASSPDRGGAEAFF. CDR3 DNA sequence: TGTGCCAGCAGCCCCGACAGGGGGGGCGCTGAAGCTTTCTTT.

This chain joins TRBV6-5 and TRBJ1-2, with a possible D match to TRBD1 (5 bases). CDR1 is MNHEY, CDR2 SVGAGI, per germline. The V end lost 2 bases, the J end lost 2 bases, and 9 bases lay between the germline ends. The CDR3 is made up of 14 amino acids. For the CDR3, the DNA is TGTGCCAGCAGTTACGCCCCAGGGAACTATGGCTACACCTTC. Translation: CASSYAPGNYGYTF.

This clonotype was recorded at least ten times. This chain joins TRBV20-1 and TRBJ2-5; D is undetermined. V lost 3 bases and J lost 5, with 13 bases in between. This CDR3 has 13 residues. CDR1 and CDR2 (germline): DFQATT, SNEGSKA (reference sequence). In DNA, the CDR3 is TGCAGTGCTAGTACGGCCTATGGGGAGACCCAGTACTTC. This sequence encodes CSASTAYGETQYF.

This clonotype was seen many times. The gene calls are TRBV3-1 and TRBJ2-7; D not resolved. The V and J ends lost 1 base and 3 bases respectively, with 13 bases between them. Germline V CDR1 and CDR2: LGHDT, YNNKEL (reference sequence). The CDR3 contains 15 residues. The CDR3 DNA reads TGTGCCAGCAGCCAAGGTAATAGACCGGGCTACGAGCAGTACTTC. It translates to CASSQGNRPGYEQYF.

CDR3 loop: CASSIDLDVGELFF. In DNA form, the CDR3 reads TGTGCCAGCAGTATTGACTTGGATGTGGGGGAGCTGTTTTTT. The rearrangement links TRBV6-2 or TRBV6-3 to TRBJ2-2; D is unclear. The CDR3 spans 14 residues. Germline assignment: CDR1 MNHEY and CDR2 SVGEGT. V dropped 5 bases and J dropped 8 bases, with 15 bases sitting between them.

This clonotype was recorded at least ten times. This chain uses TRBV7-6 with TRBJ1-5; D gene ambiguous. V was trimmed by 2 bases and J by 5 bases, leaving 7 bases between them. The CDR3 totals 13 residues. CDR1 is SGHVS, CDR2 FNYEAQ, per germline. The CDR3 sequence: CASSLYEDQPQHF. The DNA of the CDR3 is TGTGCCAGCAGCTTATATGAAGATCAGCCCCAGCATTTT. The complete variable domain, with remaining parts taken from reference TRBV7-6 and TRBJ1-5, reads GAGVSQSPRYKVTKRGQDVALRCDPISGHVSLYWYRQALGQGPEFLTYFNYEAQQDKSGLPNDRFSAERPEGSISTLTIQRTEQRDSAMYRCASSLYEDQPQHFGDGTRLSIL.